This T cell receptor beta chain was sequenced during a study of tumor-infiltrating lymphocytes in primary liver carcinoma. The study extracted blood RNA from unsorted whole blood and also extracted germline DNA. Donors were untreated and chronically infected with HBV. Preoperatively, peripheral blood was drawn, roughly 4 milliliters in total. Production of TCR beta cDNA used roughly 480 ng total RNA together with a constant-region primer. Nested multiplex PCR, run for three rounds with slightly modified ARM-PCR, yielded TCR beta libraries. With TRBV1-TRBV30 forward primers and a C-beta reverse primer, the first two PCR rounds were run for approximately 9 cycles each. Via MiXCR, TCRdb re-called the multiplex PCR reads, giving one row per CDR3 protein. The sample lists about 180,000 distinct CDR3 sequences; less than 65% were seen once. CDR3 length equals 20 residues. This clonotype appeared a few times. One end of the junction is discordant with germline, which a read error may explain.

This TCR was sampled from a man in his forties with primary liver carcinoma and hepatitis B virus infection. Sequencing was carried out using peripheral blood. The chain carries TRBV12-3 or TRBV12-4 and TRBJ2-2, with 12 bases matching TRBD2. CDR3 sequence reads: CASSLMPRLAGGPKTGELFF. CDR3 in DNA: TGTGCCAGCAGTTTAATGCCCCGCCTAGCGGGAGGGCCGAAGACCGGGGAGCTGTTTTTT.